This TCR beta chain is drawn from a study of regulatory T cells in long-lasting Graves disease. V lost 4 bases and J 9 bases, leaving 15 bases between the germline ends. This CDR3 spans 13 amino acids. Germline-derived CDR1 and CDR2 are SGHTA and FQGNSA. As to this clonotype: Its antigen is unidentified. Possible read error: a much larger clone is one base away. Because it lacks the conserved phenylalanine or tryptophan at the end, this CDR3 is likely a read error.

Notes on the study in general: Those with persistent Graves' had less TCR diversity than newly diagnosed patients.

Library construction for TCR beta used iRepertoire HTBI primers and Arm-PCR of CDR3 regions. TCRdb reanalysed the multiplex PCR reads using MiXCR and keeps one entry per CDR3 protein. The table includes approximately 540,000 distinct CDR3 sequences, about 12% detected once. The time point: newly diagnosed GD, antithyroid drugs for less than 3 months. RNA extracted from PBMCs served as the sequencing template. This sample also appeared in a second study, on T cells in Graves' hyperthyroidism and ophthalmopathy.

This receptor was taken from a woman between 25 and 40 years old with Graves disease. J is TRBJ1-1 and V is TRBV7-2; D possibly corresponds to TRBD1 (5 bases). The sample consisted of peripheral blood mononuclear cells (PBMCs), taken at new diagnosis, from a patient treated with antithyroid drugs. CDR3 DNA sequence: TGTGCCAGCAGCTCCACAGGTGACGTGAAAGCTTTCTTA. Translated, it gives CASSSTGDVKAFL.